A selection of T cell receptor beta chains follows, all from one sample in a study of blood T cell repertoires in COVID-19. Assay: immunoSEQ multiplex PCR; the TCRdb copy retains only in-frame clones and omits some. The table lists around 120,000 clones, about 91% of them singletons. Sequenced: peripheral blood. The receptors derive from a woman aged 50 to 65 with active or convalescent COVID-19. Both conserved end residues are part of each CDR3. The order of the fields is D gene, clone size, CDR3 length, V gene, J gene, CDR3 DNA, CDR3 protein. D genes are given only for firm matches. Size values are once, few and many counts, or a class for expanded clones, and some rows have none.

d_call: TRBD1; clone_size: -; cdr3_length: 14; v_call: TRBV5-1; j_call: TRBJ1-6; cdr3_nt: TGCGCCAGCAGGGGGACAGGGGGAAATTCACCCCTCCACTTT; cdr3_aa: CASRGTGGNSPLHF
d_call: TRBD1; clone_size: -; cdr3_length: 15; v_call: TRBV19; j_call: TRBJ1-6; cdr3_nt: TGTGCCAGTAGCATGACAGGGAATCTGAATTCACCCCTCCACTTT; cdr3_aa: CASSMTGNLNSPLHF
d_call: -; clone_size: -; cdr3_length: 13; v_call: TRBV28; j_call: TRBJ2-3; cdr3_nt: TGTGCCAGCAGCCCACAGCCGGCAGATACGCAGTATTTT; cdr3_aa: CASSPQPADTQYF
d_call: TRBD1; clone_size: -; cdr3_length: 15; v_call: TRBV7-9; j_call: TRBJ1-1; cdr3_nt: TGTGCCAGCAGCTTATACTGGGACAGTAACACTGAAGCTTTCTTT; cdr3_aa: CASSLYWDSNTEAFF
d_call: -; clone_size: once; cdr3_length: 14; v_call: TRBV29-1; j_call: TRBJ2-7; cdr3_nt: TGCAGCGTTGTCCTAGGGGTTGTCTCCTACGAGCAGTACTTC; cdr3_aa: CSVVLGVVSYEQYF
d_call: TRBD1; clone_size: -; cdr3_length: 16; v_call: TRBV7-9; j_call: TRBJ1-4; cdr3_nt: TGTGCCAGCAGCGGTCCATGGGACAGCCAGAATGAAAAACTGTTTTTT; cdr3_aa: CASSGPWDSQNEKLFF
d_call: TRBD2; clone_size: -; cdr3_length: 16; v_call: TRBV5-6; j_call: TRBJ2-1; cdr3_nt: TGTGCCAGCAGCTCGGGACTAGCGGAAATTTACAATGAGCAGTTCTTC; cdr3_aa: CASSSGLAEIYNEQFF
d_call: TRBD1; clone_size: -; cdr3_length: 12; v_call: TRBV9; j_call: TRBJ2-1; cdr3_nt: TGTGCCAGCGGGACAGGGGGGTATGAGCAGTTCTTC; cdr3_aa: CASGTGGYEQFF
d_call: -; clone_size: few; cdr3_length: 12; v_call: TRBV5-6; j_call: TRBJ1-1; cdr3_nt: TGTGCCAGCAGCTTGAACGGAGGGTGGGCTTTCTTT; cdr3_aa: CASSLNGGWAFF
d_call: TRBD1; clone_size: once; cdr3_length: 14; v_call: TRBV7-9; j_call: TRBJ1-2; cdr3_nt: TGTGCCAGCAGCCCGTGGGACAGCTTCTATGGCTACACCTTC; cdr3_aa: CASSPWDSFYGYTF
d_call: -; clone_size: -; cdr3_length: 13; v_call: TRBV28; j_call: TRBJ2-5; cdr3_nt: TGTGCCAGCAGTTTATCCAACCAAGAGACCCAGTACTTC; cdr3_aa: CASSLSNQETQYF
d_call: TRBD1; clone_size: -; cdr3_length: 14; v_call: TRBV19; j_call: TRBJ2-7; cdr3_nt: TGTGCCAGTAGAAAGGACAGGGAGACCTACGAGCAGTACTTC; cdr3_aa: CASRKDRETYEQYF
d_call: TRBD2; clone_size: -; cdr3_length: 15; v_call: TRBV5-1; j_call: TRBJ2-1; cdr3_nt: TGCGCCAGCAGCTTGGCGGGACTAGCGGGAGATGAGCAGTTCTTC; cdr3_aa: CASSLAGLAGDEQFF
d_call: TRBD2; clone_size: -; cdr3_length: 16; v_call: TRBV4-1; j_call: TRBJ2-5; cdr3_nt: TGCGCCAGCAGCCAAGGGACTAGTGAGATTCAAGAGACCCAGTACTTC; cdr3_aa: CASSQGTSEIQETQYF
d_call: -; clone_size: -; cdr3_length: 15; v_call: TRBV5-4; j_call: TRBJ1-2; cdr3_nt: TGTGCCAGCAGCCTGCTGGCCTGGGGGGAGCATGGCTACACCTTC; cdr3_aa: CASSLLAWGEHGYTF
d_call: TRBD2; clone_size: -; cdr3_length: 19; v_call: TRBV4-2; j_call: TRBJ2-2; cdr3_nt: TGTGCCAGCAGCCAAGCCCTTTTGCAGGGGACTAGAAGGACCGGGGAGCTGTTTTTT; cdr3_aa: CASSQALLQGTRRTGELFF
d_call: -; clone_size: -; cdr3_length: 15; v_call: TRBV3-1/TRBV3-2; j_call: TRBJ1-1; cdr3_nt: TGTGCCAGCAGCCAAGATGGTGGAGGGAACACTGAAGCTTTCTTT; cdr3_aa: CASSQDGGGNTEAFF
d_call: TRBD1; clone_size: -; cdr3_length: 16; v_call: TRBV5-4; j_call: TRBJ1-2; cdr3_nt: TGTGCCAGCAGCTTGAGTAGTAACGACAGGGGCTATGGCTACACCTTC; cdr3_aa: CASSLSSNDRGYGYTF
d_call: -; clone_size: -; cdr3_length: 16; v_call: TRBV10-3; j_call: TRBJ2-7; cdr3_nt: TGTGCCATCAGTGGCTCAGTCAGGGTGAGCTCCTACGAGCAGTACTTC; cdr3_aa: CAISGSVRVSSYEQYF
d_call: -; clone_size: -; cdr3_length: 14; v_call: TRBV28; j_call: TRBJ1-2; cdr3_nt: TGTGCCAGCAGGCGTACAGGGATCCTCTATGGCTACACCTTC; cdr3_aa: CASRRTGILYGYTF
d_call: -; clone_size: -; cdr3_length: 13; v_call: TRBV7-3; j_call: TRBJ2-1; cdr3_nt: TGTGCCAGCAGCCGGACAGTAAACAATGAGCAGTTCTTC; cdr3_aa: CASSRTVNNEQFF
d_call: TRBD1; clone_size: -; cdr3_length: 13; v_call: TRBV2; j_call: TRBJ1-2; cdr3_nt: TGTGCCAGCAGTACAGGGGGCGACTATGGCTACACCTTC; cdr3_aa: CASSTGGDYGYTF
d_call: TRBD2; clone_size: -; cdr3_length: 17; v_call: TRBV19; j_call: TRBJ2-5; cdr3_nt: TGTGCCAGTAGTACACCGGGACTAGCGGGAGGGCTAGGGACCCAGTACTTC; cdr3_aa: CASSTPGLAGGLGTQYF
d_call: -; clone_size: -; cdr3_length: 13; v_call: TRBV15; j_call: TRBJ1-1; cdr3_nt: TGTGCCACCACCGTTGGAGTGAACACTGAAGCTTTCTTT; cdr3_aa: CATTVGVNTEAFF
d_call: -; clone_size: -; cdr3_length: 13; v_call: TRBV28; j_call: TRBJ2-3; cdr3_nt: TGTGCCAGCAGTGAAACAGGCACAGATACGCAGTATTTT; cdr3_aa: CASSETGTDTQYF
d_call: -; clone_size: -; cdr3_length: 14; v_call: TRBV4-2; j_call: TRBJ2-1; cdr3_nt: TGTGCCAGCAGCCAAGGGGGCAGGGTGTATGAGCAGTTCTTC; cdr3_aa: CASSQGGRVYEQFF
d_call: -; clone_size: -; cdr3_length: 14; v_call: TRBV6-2/TRBV6-3; j_call: TRBJ2-5; cdr3_nt: TGTGCCAGCAGTTCTCCCCTGACGGGAGAGACCCAGTACTTC; cdr3_aa: CASSSPLTGETQYF
d_call: -; clone_size: -; cdr3_length: 14; v_call: TRBV18; j_call: TRBJ1-5; cdr3_nt: TGTGCCAGCTCCCCGGGAGTTAGCAATCAGCCCCAGCATTTT; cdr3_aa: CASSPGVSNQPQHF
d_call: TRBD2; clone_size: once; cdr3_length: 18; v_call: TRBV24-1; j_call: TRBJ2-1; cdr3_nt: TGTGCCACCAGTGATCCCAACAGGGGACTAGCGTCCCACAATGAGCAGTTCTTC; cdr3_aa: CATSDPNRGLASHNEQFF
d_call: -; clone_size: -; cdr3_length: 14; v_call: TRBV5-1; j_call: TRBJ1-2; cdr3_nt: TGCGCCAGCAGCTTGGAAACAGGGCTATATGGCTACACCTTC; cdr3_aa: CASSLETGLYGYTF
d_call: TRBD1; clone_size: many; cdr3_length: 14; v_call: TRBV10-3; j_call: TRBJ1-1; cdr3_nt: TGTGCCATCAGGGGACAGGGAGGTTTCACTGAAGCTTTCTTT; cdr3_aa: CAIRGQGGFTEAFF
d_call: -; clone_size: few; cdr3_length: 12; v_call: TRBV29-1; j_call: TRBJ1-1; cdr3_nt: TGCAGCGTTGAGGGGGGGGCCACTGAAGCTTTCTTT; cdr3_aa: CSVEGGATEAFF
d_call: -; clone_size: -; cdr3_length: 15; v_call: TRBV15; j_call: TRBJ2-7; cdr3_nt: TGTGCCACCAGCAGAGATGTGGGGGGAGGCTACGAGCAGTACTTC; cdr3_aa: CATSRDVGGGYEQYF
d_call: TRBD2; clone_size: -; cdr3_length: 13; v_call: TRBV15; j_call: TRBJ2-1; cdr3_nt: TGTGCCACCAGTTCGCTAGCGGGAGATGAGCAGTTCTTC; cdr3_aa: CATSSLAGDEQFF
d_call: TRBD2; clone_size: -; cdr3_length: 14; v_call: TRBV19; j_call: TRBJ2-1; cdr3_nt: TGTGCCAGTAGTATCCGGGAGGTGAGGCATGAGCAGTTCTTC; cdr3_aa: CASSIREVRHEQFF
d_call: TRBD1; clone_size: -; cdr3_length: 15; v_call: TRBV6-6; j_call: TRBJ1-3; cdr3_nt: TGTGCCAGCAGTTACTCGGCAGGGGGCGAAAACACCATATATTTT; cdr3_aa: CASSYSAGGENTIYF
d_call: TRBD2; clone_size: -; cdr3_length: 13; v_call: TRBV6-1; j_call: TRBJ2-5; cdr3_nt: TGTGCCAGCAGTGAATCTGGGAGGGGGACCCAGTACTTC; cdr3_aa: CASSESGRGTQYF
d_call: TRBD1; clone_size: -; cdr3_length: 17; v_call: TRBV5-6; j_call: TRBJ2-3; cdr3_nt: TGTGCCAGCAGCTTGGGCTTGGGACAGGGGGCTGTAGATACGCAGTATTTT; cdr3_aa: CASSLGLGQGAVDTQYF
d_call: TRBD2; clone_size: -; cdr3_length: 13; v_call: TRBV9; j_call: TRBJ2-5; cdr3_nt: TGTGCCACCAATAGGGAGGGAGCAGAGACCCAGTACTTC; cdr3_aa: CATNREGAETQYF
d_call: TRBD1; clone_size: -; cdr3_length: 14; v_call: TRBV19; j_call: TRBJ1-2; cdr3_nt: TGTGCCAGTTTCGGACAGGGACCAATTGGCGGCTACACCTTC; cdr3_aa: CASFGQGPIGGYTF
d_call: TRBD1; clone_size: -; cdr3_length: 12; v_call: TRBV30; j_call: TRBJ1-1; cdr3_nt: TGTGCCTTACCGGGACAGGGGCTTGAAGCTTTCTTT; cdr3_aa: CALPGQGLEAFF
d_call: -; clone_size: -; cdr3_length: 13; v_call: TRBV3-1/TRBV3-2; j_call: TRBJ2-5; cdr3_nt: TGTGCCAGCAGCCAAGATCGAGTGGAGACCCAGTACTTC; cdr3_aa: CASSQDRVETQYF
d_call: TRBD1; clone_size: -; cdr3_length: 16; v_call: TRBV7-8; j_call: TRBJ1-3; cdr3_nt: TGTGCCAGCAGCGCCGGGACAGCCCCTCTTGGAAACACCATATATTTT; cdr3_aa: CASSAGTAPLGNTIYF
d_call: -; clone_size: -; cdr3_length: 12; v_call: TRBV12-3/TRBV12-4; j_call: TRBJ2-7; cdr3_nt: TGTGCCAGCAGCCCACAGGGTTACGAGCAGTACTTC; cdr3_aa: CASSPQGYEQYF
d_call: TRBD2; clone_size: once; cdr3_length: 16; v_call: TRBV4-3; j_call: TRBJ2-2; cdr3_nt: TGCGCCAGCAGCCAAGAGGGAGGGAGTGGTACCGGGGAGCTGTTTTTT; cdr3_aa: CASSQEGGSGTGELFF
d_call: -; clone_size: -; cdr3_length: 13; v_call: TRBV10-3; j_call: TRBJ2-3; cdr3_nt: TGTGCCATCAGTGAGTCATCCCATTCTACGCAGTATTTT; cdr3_aa: CAISESSHSTQYF
d_call: -; clone_size: -; cdr3_length: 14; v_call: TRBV2; j_call: TRBJ1-5; cdr3_nt: TGTGCCAGCAGTGAAAGGTCAGGGCGTCAGCCCCAGCATTTT; cdr3_aa: CASSERSGRQPQHF
d_call: TRBD1; clone_size: -; cdr3_length: 13; v_call: TRBV12-3/TRBV12-4; j_call: TRBJ2-5; cdr3_nt: TGTGCCAGCAGTCGGGACAGTCAAGAGACCCAGTACTTC; cdr3_aa: CASSRDSQETQYF